Here is one T cell receptor beta chain with its context. The antigen remains undetermined. V was clipped by 4 bases and J by 4 bases; unmatched bases: 5. Germline CDR1 is SGHRS and CDR2 is YFSETQ. This CDR3 has 14 amino acids. The data derive from a study of CD8 T cells in Susac syndrome. Study conclusions and caveats: The number of individuals included in the study's TCR sequencing and HLA analysis was acknowledged as relatively small.

TCR beta was sequenced from blood CD8+ and CD4+ T cells. The control participants were healthy donors, and these controls were matched with respect to both age and sex. Reverse transcription of 0.5 to 1 ug RNA was carried out with random hexamers. One entry per CDR3 protein results from TCRdb running MiXCR on the immunoSEQ multiplex PCR reads. This table has 150,000 or so distinct CDR3 sequences, 90% to 95% appearing once. The sequenced material came from CD4+ T cells from PBMCs. The receptor was isolated from a human donor in good health. The rearrangement joins TRBV5-1 to TRBJ1-3; 7 bases fit TRBD1. The chain's CDR3 is CASSRGQDGNTIYF. The DNA of the CDR3 is TGCGCCAGCAGCCGAGGACAGGACGGAAACACCATATATTTT.